This T cell receptor beta chain was recorded in a study of cytomegalovirus exposure and HLA in healthy donors. Study observations and caveats: The analysis excluded some indistinguishable V segments, including TRBV6-2 and TRBV6-3. Links to common viral pathogens appeared, in a later analysis, for several of the most significant clusters.

With V trimmed by 4 bases and J by 8 bases, 8 bases remained unmatched. Germline V gives CDR1 MRHNA, CDR2 SNTAGT. This CDR3 is built from 16 residues. In the PCR, 60 Vbeta and 13 Jbeta primers were used. This table comes from immunoSEQ multiplex PCR, and its TCRdb copy is limited to in-frame clones, with some not included. The sample has around 99,000 clones; 76% are singletons. Of note for this clone: Its specificity is not known.

The chain employs TRBV6-4 and TRBJ2-1; 13 positions agree with TRBD2. The clonotype comes from a man aged 18 to 30 in good health and CMV-seronegative. Input material: PBMCs. In DNA form, the CDR3 reads TGTGCCAGCAGTGGGAAAGGGACTAGCGGGGAGGATGAGCAGTTCTTC. Its protein is CASSGKGTSGEDEQFF.